These T cell receptor beta chains were read from a single sample in a study of T cells in localized non-small cell lung cancer. Generated by immunoSEQ multiplex PCR, the TCRdb table keeps only in-frame clones and is missing some. The sample carries approximately 70,000 clones, less than 90% recorded once. Here the sequenced sample was peripheral blood, taken before any cancer treatment. These receptors all come from a male donor at least 60 years old with stage III squamous cell lung carcinoma. Each CDR3 is given with its conserved first and last residue. Each record gives: J gene, D gene, V gene, clone size, CDR3 DNA, CDR3 protein. The D gene is left open where the match is weak. Clone size is given for some rows only: seen once, a few or many times, or a class if the clone is expanded.

J gene: TRBJ2-7
D gene: -
V gene: TRBV7-2
clone size: -
CDR3 DNA: TGTGCCAGCAGCTTAGTTGGGCGATTCTACGAGCAGTACTTC
CDR3 protein: CASSLVGRFYEQYF

J gene: TRBJ1-6
D gene: TRBD1
V gene: TRBV10-2
clone size: -
CDR3 DNA: TGCGCCAGCAGTTACAGGGGAGCCTATAATTCACCCCTCCACTTT
CDR3 protein: CASSYRGAYNSPLHF

J gene: TRBJ1-1
D gene: -
V gene: TRBV18
clone size: -
CDR3 DNA: TGTGCCAGCTCACCAGTGTATAGGGGTACTGAAGCTTTCTTT
CDR3 protein: CASSPVYRGTEAFF

J gene: TRBJ1-1
D gene: TRBD1
V gene: TRBV28
clone size: once
CDR3 DNA: TGTGCCAGTGTCAGGGGGCTCCGAGAAGCTTTCTTT
CDR3 protein: CASVRGLREAFF

J gene: TRBJ1-5
D gene: TRBD1
V gene: TRBV30
clone size: -
CDR3 DNA: TGTGCCTGGAGACCTAACAGGGGGCTGCGCAATCAGCCCCAGCATTTT
CDR3 protein: CAWRPNRGLRNQPQHF

J gene: TRBJ1-1
D gene: -
V gene: TRBV6-5
clone size: -
CDR3 DNA: TGTGCCAGCAGTTCTTCCCGGGAGACTGAAGCTTTCTTT
CDR3 protein: CASSSSRETEAFF

J gene: TRBJ2-1
D gene: -
V gene: TRBV4-2
clone size: once
CDR3 DNA: TGTGCCAGCAGCCAAGATCTATCCGGACCCATTTACAATGAGCAGTTCTTC
CDR3 protein: CASSQDLSGPIYNEQFF

J gene: TRBJ2-1
D gene: -
V gene: TRBV23-1
clone size: -
CDR3 DNA: TGCGCCAGCAGTCAATCTGAGGGGGGGCTCTACAATGAGCAGTTCTTC
CDR3 protein: CASSQSEGGLYNEQFF

J gene: TRBJ2-2
D gene: -
V gene: TRBV10-1
clone size: few
CDR3 DNA: TGCGCCAGCAGTGTGAGCAGGGACACCGGGGAGCTGTTTTTT
CDR3 protein: CASSVSRDTGELFF

J gene: TRBJ1-1
D gene: -
V gene: TRBV9
clone size: once
CDR3 DNA: TGTGCCAGCAGCGTATCGGGGGACACTGAAGCTTTCTTT
CDR3 protein: CASSVSGDTEAFF

J gene: TRBJ1-2
D gene: TRBD1
V gene: TRBV11-2
clone size: -
CDR3 DNA: TGTGCCAGCAGGGGACAGGGCCAGCCCGTTTACTATGGCTACACCTTC
CDR3 protein: CASRGQGQPVYYGYTF

J gene: TRBJ2-5
D gene: TRBD2
V gene: TRBV4-2
clone size: -
CDR3 DNA: TGTGCCAGCAGCCAAGAAAAGGCGGGGGGATCAGAGACCCAGTACTTC
CDR3 protein: CASSQEKAGGSETQYF

J gene: TRBJ2-7
D gene: -
V gene: TRBV7-2
clone size: -
CDR3 DNA: TGTGCCAGCAGCTTAGAGGTGGGGGAGCAGTACTTC
CDR3 protein: CASSLEVGEQYF

J gene: TRBJ1-2
D gene: TRBD1
V gene: TRBV7-9
clone size: -
CDR3 DNA: TGTGCCAGCTCCTCGACAGGGGTCTATGGCTACACCTTC
CDR3 protein: CASSSTGVYGYTF

J gene: TRBJ1-6
D gene: -
V gene: TRBV5-1
clone size: -
CDR3 DNA: TGCGCCAGCAGCTTGGGCCCCAATTCACCCCTCCACTTT
CDR3 protein: CASSLGPNSPLHF

J gene: TRBJ2-7
D gene: TRBD2
V gene: TRBV5-1
clone size: -
CDR3 DNA: TGCGCCAGCAGCTCGCTGGGACTAGCGGGGGTCAGCTCCTACGAGCAGTACTTC
CDR3 protein: CASSSLGLAGVSSYEQYF

J gene: TRBJ1-5
D gene: -
V gene: TRBV4-1
clone size: -
CDR3 DNA: TGCGCCAGCAGCCAAGATACAGGGTCCCCCCAGCATTTT
CDR3 protein: CASSQDTGSPQHF

J gene: TRBJ2-3
D gene: TRBD1
V gene: TRBV28
clone size: -
CDR3 DNA: TGTGCCAGCAGTTCCCAGACAGGGGAGTGGGGAGATACGCAGTATTTT
CDR3 protein: CASSSQTGEWGDTQYF

J gene: TRBJ1-1
D gene: TRBD1
V gene: TRBV14
clone size: few
CDR3 DNA: TGTGCCAGCAGCCCAGGGACAGCCATTGCTGAAGCTTTCTTT
CDR3 protein: CASSPGTAIAEAFF

J gene: TRBJ1-2
D gene: -
V gene: TRBV25-1
clone size: many
CDR3 DNA: TGTGCCAGCAGTAACATCGATGGGCAGGTTGGGGGCTACACCTTC
CDR3 protein: CASSNIDGQVGGYTF

J gene: TRBJ1-2
D gene: TRBD1
V gene: TRBV18
clone size: -
CDR3 DNA: TGTGCCAGCTCCCTGACCGGGACAGGGAACTCCTATGGCTACACCTTC
CDR3 protein: CASSLTGTGNSYGYTF

J gene: TRBJ1-6
D gene: -
V gene: TRBV5-1
clone size: few
CDR3 DNA: TGCGCCAGCAGTGAACGTCCGGGAGATCTCTCACCCCTCCACTTT
CDR3 protein: CASSERPGDLSPLHF

J gene: TRBJ1-6
D gene: TRBD1
V gene: TRBV30
clone size: -
CDR3 DNA: TGTGCCTGGAGGGACAGGGGTTGGTCACCCCTCCACTTT
CDR3 protein: CAWRDRGWSPLHF

J gene: TRBJ1-1
D gene: -
V gene: TRBV11-3
clone size: -
CDR3 DNA: TGTGCCAGCAGCTTAGACTCCAGGGGCACTGAAGCTTTCTTT
CDR3 protein: CASSLDSRGTEAFF

J gene: TRBJ2-2
D gene: -
V gene: TRBV5-1
clone size: -
CDR3 DNA: TGCGCCAGCAGCTTGCAGGGCGGGGAGCTGTTTTTT
CDR3 protein: CASSLQGGELFF

J gene: TRBJ1-2
D gene: TRBD1
V gene: TRBV5-4
clone size: -
CDR3 DNA: TGTGCCAGCAGTTTTGGACAGGGGGTATCTGGCTACACCTTC
CDR3 protein: CASSFGQGVSGYTF

J gene: TRBJ1-2
D gene: TRBD1
V gene: TRBV7-6
clone size: -
CDR3 DNA: TGTGCCAGCAGCGCGGACAGGGATGATGGCTACACCTTC
CDR3 protein: CASSADRDDGYTF

J gene: TRBJ1-1
D gene: -
V gene: TRBV2
clone size: large
CDR3 DNA: TGTGCCAGCAGACGAGATAGTCAGGCTGAAGCTTTCTTT
CDR3 protein: CASRRDSQAEAFF

J gene: TRBJ2-7
D gene: -
V gene: TRBV19
clone size: -
CDR3 DNA: TGTGCCAGTAGTTCGGCAAATTCTCTCTACGAGCAGTACTTC
CDR3 protein: CASSSANSLYEQYF

J gene: TRBJ2-2
D gene: -
V gene: TRBV19
clone size: -
CDR3 DNA: TGTGCCAGTATCCGAGTCGGGGGGCTCACCGGGGAGCTGTTTTTT
CDR3 protein: CASIRVGGLTGELFF

J gene: TRBJ1-6
D gene: -
V gene: TRBV5-4
clone size: -
CDR3 DNA: TGTGCCAGCAGCTTGGCAGGGGTGGGCAGGCGGGCCCTCCACTTT
CDR3 protein: CASSLAGVGRRALHF

J gene: TRBJ2-5
D gene: TRBD2
V gene: TRBV5-8
clone size: -
CDR3 DNA: TGTGCCAGCAGCCTGTATCAAGAATGGGGGGGATTTCAAGAGACCCAGTACTTC
CDR3 protein: CASSLYQEWGGFQETQYF

J gene: TRBJ2-1
D gene: TRBD2
V gene: TRBV18
clone size: -
CDR3 DNA: TGTGCCAGCTCACCACCCAGCGGGGAGGATGAGCAGTTCTTC
CDR3 protein: CASSPPSGEDEQFF

J gene: TRBJ1-6
D gene: -
V gene: TRBV6-5
clone size: -
CDR3 DNA: TGTGCCAGCATGGGGGAAGCCAGATTAAATTCACCCCTCCACTTT
CDR3 protein: CASMGEARLNSPLHF

J gene: TRBJ1-2
D gene: -
V gene: TRBV30
clone size: -
CDR3 DNA: TGTGCCTGGAGTGTACTGAAGGGATCCTATGGCTACACCTTC
CDR3 protein: CAWSVLKGSYGYTF

J gene: TRBJ1-4
D gene: TRBD1
V gene: TRBV5-4
clone size: -
CDR3 DNA: TGTGCCAGCAGCGACCAGGGGGGTGGCGAAAAACTGTTTTTT
CDR3 protein: CASSDQGGGEKLFF

J gene: TRBJ2-5
D gene: -
V gene: TRBV7-2
clone size: once
CDR3 DNA: TGTGCCAGCAGCTTATCCGCAGAGACCCAGTACTTC
CDR3 protein: CASSLSAETQYF

J gene: TRBJ2-1
D gene: TRBD1
V gene: TRBV6-5
clone size: once
CDR3 DNA: TGTGCCAGCAGTTACTCGACAGGGAACTACAATGAGCAGTTCTTC
CDR3 protein: CASSYSTGNYNEQFF

J gene: TRBJ2-5
D gene: TRBD2
V gene: TRBV4-2
clone size: few
CDR3 DNA: TGTGCCAGCAGCCAAGAAGGGACTAGCACCCCCAGGGCCCAGTACTTC
CDR3 protein: CASSQEGTSTPRAQYF

J gene: TRBJ1-5
D gene: -
V gene: TRBV19
clone size: once
CDR3 DNA: TGTGCCAGTAGAGGTCTGGGGCCTAATCAGCCCCAGCATTTT
CDR3 protein: CASRGLGPNQPQHF